One T cell receptor (beta chain) is described in this entry. Its binding antigen is unknown. Relative to the germline gene, one junction end is altered; a read error may explain this. Including the terminal cysteine and phenylalanine, the CDR3 comprises 14 residues. CDR3 DNA only is kept here, 42 bases in frame from base 1. Via the germline V gene (reference sequence), CDR1 is LNHDA and CDR2 SQIVND. Data came from an Illumina HiSeq 1500. Using fastp trimming at Q25 and MiXCR clonotype assembly, TCRdb reanalyzed the public sequencing data and kept in-frame beta chains. Identical CDR3 proteins give one entry, which carries the most common genes and DNA. Within this sample are approximately 400,000 distinct CDR3 sequences, with about 33% of them counted one time only. The top ten constitute around 13% of the sample. This record belongs to a study of T cell repertoires in cytomegalovirus infection (dated by TCRdb to the late 2010s). A note on the overall study: The HLA type of each donor mattered for the analysis, because public TCR beta signatures pointed to carriage of CMV infection along with the matching HLA type.

Paper-wide results and their limitations: The ex vivo response was dominated by HLA-C-restricted CMV-specific TCR beta clonotypes, and the single most frequent clonotype in two of eight donors was supplied by these HLA-C-restricted clonotypes. In both this cohort and an independent cohort of approximately 350 donors, the cumulative frequency of public TCR beta family members distinguished carriers of CMV infection plus the relevant HLA type.

The source is a human donor in good health (CMV status not recorded). Some clones in this sample may be carry-over from other donors' samples. The specimen sequenced was PBMCs. The sequence joins TRBV19 to TRBJ2-3, with the D segment identity uncertain. The encoded CDR3 is CAISMSPNTDTQYF. In nucleotide form, the sequence is TGTGCCATTAGTATGTCGCCAAACACAGATACGCAGTATTTT.